This record looks at one TCR beta chain sequence and its context. Antigen: not known. V was pared by 7 bases and J by 3 bases, with 9 bases of the junction left unmatched. Germline CDR1 is SGHRS and CDR2 is YFSETQ. The CDR3 is 14 amino acids. The data were obtained in a study of identical twins. General observations from the study: Beta clonotypes that were abundant in cord blood contained fewer insertions, a pattern absent from memory repertoires. An excess of low generation probability was shown by twin-shared out-of-frame alpha sequences.

Every donor was a healthy Caucasian. Unique molecular identifiers were present on cDNA, and template switching added a universal primer site. TCRdb fed the 5' RACE reads into MiXCR, producing one record per CDR3 protein. The sample shows 410,000 or so distinct CDR3 sequences, around 18% of them seen only once. The rearrangement uses TRBV5-1 and TRBJ1-1, with TRBD1 matching over 7 bases. Material for sequencing was naive T cells sorted from blood. The sequence was obtained from a man aged 45-60 years in good health. The DNA of the CDR3 is TGCGCCAGCCGTGAACAGGGGAGGCACACTGAAGCTTTCTTT. Translated, it gives CASREQGRHTEAFF.